This entry lists 4 T cell receptor beta chains sequenced from one sample in a study of shared clonotypes between healthy human individuals. Assay: immunoSEQ multiplex PCR; the TCRdb copy retains only in-frame clones and omits some. The table includes about 1 million clones, under 80% detected once. Input material: memory CD4+ T cells sorted from blood. Regarding subset: CD45RA-negative fraction. The receptors come from a man aged 18 to 35 in good health.

The CDR3 coding sequence is TGTGCCAGCAGTCCGACAGGGTTAAATAGGGAAAAACTGTTTTTT. It codes for CASSPTGLNREKLFF. The chain combines TRBV7-8 with TRBJ1-4; 7 positions agree with TRBD1. The ends lost 6 bases at V and 8 bases at J; junction bases unmatched: 12. Germline lookup yields CDR1 SGHVS and CDR2 FQNEAQ. The CDR3 sequence is 15 residues long.

The chain links TRBV14 to TRBJ2-3, with 8 bases identical to TRBD2. V was clipped by 2 bases and J by 7 bases; unmatched bases: 8. Germline V gene data show CDR1 as SGHDN and CDR2 as FVKESK. The CDR3 totals 15 residues. CDR3 DNA: TGTGCCAGCAGCCAAATAAACGGGGGGGCACATACGCAGTATTTT. This gives the protein CASSQINGGAHTQYF.

The CDR3 protein is CASSFQQNQPQHF. The CDR3 DNA sequence: TGTGCCAGCAGCTTCCAGCAGAATCAGCCCCAGCATTTT. The chain joins TRBV5-8 to TRBJ1-5; D is unclear. The CDR3 sequence is 13 residues long. V lost 2 bases to trimming and J lost 4 bases, with 7 bases between them. The germline gives CDR1 SGHTS, CDR2 YDEGEE.

A remark on this clone: With only one base between it and a far larger clone, this is likely a read error. The V call is TRBV5-5, the J call TRBJ2-7; D possibly corresponds to TRBD1 (5 bases). Between the trimmed V and J ends, which lost 0 bases and 3 bases, there was a span of 7 bases. CDR1 SGHKS and CDR2 YYEKEE come from the germline V gene (reference sequence). This CDR3 has 13 amino acids. The DNA for the CDR3 is TGTGCCAGCAGCTTGGGACAGAACTACGAGCAGTACTTC. Protein: CASSLGQNYEQYF.